The rows below give T cell receptor beta chains drawn from one sample of a study of OX40 agonist ivuxolimab in advanced cancers. The repertoire was sequenced with immunoSEQ multiplex PCR; TCRdb's copy has only in-frame clones and lacks some. The sample holds fewer than 45,000 clones, over 80% seen once. This specimen consisted of CD4+ or CD8+ T cells sorted from blood, obtained in a trial of the OX40 agonist ivuxolimab. These receptors came from an adult with an advanced solid tumor such as melanoma, head and neck, liver or kidney cancer. The CDR3 runs from the conserved cysteine through the conserved F or W. Each record gives: V gene, D gene, clone size, J gene, CDR3 length, CDR3 protein, CDR3 DNA. The D gene is left open where the match is weak. Clone size is given for some rows only: seen once, a few or many times, or a class if the clone is expanded.

>TRBV19|-|-|TRBJ1-2|15
CASSPPQGDIYGYTF
TGTGCCAGTAGTCCCCCGCAAGGGGACATCTATGGCTACACCTTC
>TRBV7-2|-|-|TRBJ1-4|15
CASSPGGGANEKLFF
TGTGCCAGCAGCCCCGGCGGGGGGGCTAATGAAAAACTGTTTTTT
>TRBV7-9|-|-|TRBJ2-7|13
CASSLVGYYEQYF
TGTGCCAGCAGCTTAGTAGGGTACTACGAGCAGTACTTC
>TRBV10-3|-|-|TRBJ1-6|19
CAISEARTGSSSYNSPLHF
TGTGCCATCAGTGAGGCGCGGACTGGAAGTAGCTCCTATAATTCACCCCTCCACTTT
>TRBV5-1|TRBD1|-|TRBJ2-7|14
CASSWGQGVDEQYF
TGCGCCAGCAGCTGGGGACAGGGGGTCGACGAGCAGTACTTC
>TRBV2|-|-|TRBJ2-5|13
CAGSGSLRETQYF
TGTGCCGGATCTGGCAGTCTGCGGGAGACCCAGTACTTC
>TRBV7-6|-|few|TRBJ1-1|13
CASRLQGYTEAFF
TGTGCCAGCAGGTTACAGGGTTACACTGAAGCTTTCTTT
>TRBV9|TRBD1|-|TRBJ1-4|17
CASSATLGGGGYEKLFF
TGTGCCAGCAGCGCGACCTTGGGAGGGGGCGGATATGAAAAACTGTTTTTT
>TRBV7-2|-|-|TRBJ1-4|15
CASSPSRAGNEKLFF
TGTGCCAGCAGCCCAAGCAGGGCCGGGAATGAAAAACTGTTTTTT
>TRBV10-3|-|few|TRBJ2-7|12
CAISDDSDEQYF
TGTGCCATCAGTGATGATAGCGACGAGCAGTACTTC
>TRBV6-5|-|once|TRBJ1-2|14
CASRDPATGGGYTF
TGTGCCAGCAGGGATCCCGCGACAGGCGGGGGCTACACCTTC
>TRBV7-6|-|-|TRBJ1-1|14
CASSLGGRDTEAFF
TGTGCCAGCAGCTTAGGGGGCCGGGACACTGAAGCTTTCTTT
>TRBV19|-|-|TRBJ1-1|13
CASSQGPNTEAFF
TGTGCCAGTAGCCAGGGACCCAACACTGAAGCTTTCTTT
>TRBV7-2|-|-|TRBJ2-2|19
CASSIHRASILSNTGELFF
TGTGCCAGCAGCATCCACAGGGCCTCCATCCTATCGAACACCGGGGAGCTGTTTTTT
>TRBV2|TRBD2|-|TRBJ2-7|15
CASSASSGRTAEQYF
TGTGCCAGCAGTGCCTCTAGCGGGAGGACCGCGGAGCAGTACTTC
>TRBV20-1|-|few|TRBJ2-1|11
CSARRHNEQFF
TGCAGTGCTAGGCGGCACAATGAGCAGTTCTTC
>TRBV5-1|TRBD1|-|TRBJ1-1|13
CASSLQGFTEAFF
TGCGCCAGCAGCTTACAGGGGTTCACTGAAGCTTTCTTT
>TRBV7-8|-|few|TRBJ1-6|17
CASSTRLKGEGHSPLHF
TGTGCCAGCAGCACGCGGCTTAAGGGGGAGGGGCATTCACCCCTCCACTTT
>TRBV2|-|-|TRBJ1-2|11
CASKESYGYTF
TGTGCCAGCAAAGAATCGTATGGCTACACCTTC
>TRBV7-9|-|few|TRBJ2-7|11
CASSRTYEQYF
TGTGCCAGCAGCCGGACCTACGAGCAGTACTTC
>TRBV5-1|-|-|TRBJ1-1|15
CASSPSSGANTEAFF
TGCGCCAGCAGCCCAAGTTCAGGGGCGAACACTGAAGCTTTCTTT
>TRBV6-1|TRBD1|-|TRBJ2-5|16
CASSVPGTGVGETQYF
TGTGCCAGCAGTGTCCCCGGGACAGGGGTTGGAGAGACCCAGTACTTC
>TRBV10-3|-|-|TRBJ2-1|13
CAISEPRLVGRLF
TGTGCCATCAGTGAGCCAAGGCTAGTGGGAAGACTCTTC
>TRBV5-4|TRBD2|-|TRBJ2-3|16
CASSLDLAGATDTQYF
TGTGCCAGCAGCTTGGATCTAGCGGGAGCGACAGATACGCAGTATTTT
>TRBV27|-|-|TRBJ2-7|12
CASGGDTYEQYF
TGTGCCAGCGGAGGGGATACCTACGAGCAGTACTTC
>TRBV15|-|-|TRBJ2-7|15
CATSSFGGPDYEQYF
TGTGCCACCAGCAGTTTTGGGGGCCCGGACTACGAGCAGTACTTC
>TRBV7-2|-|-|TRBJ2-5|11
CASSLIETQYF
TGTGCCAGCAGCTTGATAGAGACCCAGTACTTC
>TRBV7-9|TRBD2|few|TRBJ2-7|14
CASLEAGVAYEQYF
TGTGCCAGCCTGGAAGCGGGAGTGGCATACGAGCAGTACTTC
>TRBV6-5|TRBD1|-|TRBJ2-4|15
CASSSQGGGKNIQYF
TGTGCCAGCAGCTCACAGGGGGGAGGCAAAAACATTCAGTACTTC
>TRBV15|-|-|TRBJ2-6|15
CATSPLGSGANVLTF
TGTGCCACCAGCCCCCTGGGGTCTGGGGCCAACGTCCTGACTTTC
>TRBV5-1|-|-|TRBJ2-7|13
CASSLETTYEQYF
TGCGCCAGCAGCTTGGAGACTACCTACGAGCAGTACTTC
>TRBV5-6|TRBD1|-|TRBJ1-5|15
CASSPGTGSDQPQHF
TGTGCCAGCAGCCCGGGGACAGGGAGCGATCAGCCCCAGCATTTT
>TRBV7-8|TRBD1|-|TRBJ1-2|17
CASSTYSHRGRDYGYTF
TGTGCCAGCAGCACGTACTCCCACAGGGGCCGGGACTATGGCTACACCTTC
>TRBV6-6|-|-|TRBJ2-5|12
CATSWSQETQYF
TGTGCCACCTCCTGGAGCCAAGAGACCCAGTACTTC
>TRBV7-8|-|-|TRBJ2-2|15
CASSLAGYKAGELFF
TGTGCCAGCAGCTTGGCGGGATATAAGGCCGGGGAGCTGTTTTTT
>TRBV9|TRBD2|-|TRBJ2-1|16
CASSGSSSGRVGEQFF
TGTGCCAGCAGCGGCTCCTCTAGCGGGAGAGTAGGCGAGCAGTTCTTC
>TRBV5-5|-|-|TRBJ1-2|15
CASSPTASGSYGYTF
TGTGCCAGCAGCCCGACTGCTTCGGGATCATATGGCTACACCTTC
>TRBV5-4|TRBD1|-|TRBJ2-3|14
CASSLTTGGDTQYF
TGTGCCAGCAGCTTGACAACAGGGGGAGATACGCAGTATTTT
>TRBV6-4|-|-|TRBJ2-7|10
CASKIYEQYF
TGTGCCAGCAAAATTTACGAGCAGTACTTC
>TRBV15|-|-|TRBJ1-2|16
CATSRVGGWNDYGYTF
TGTGCCACCAGCAGAGTAGGAGGGTGGAACGACTATGGCTACACCTTC
>TRBV7-9|-|once|TRBJ2-1|17
CASSFPLDGSGYNEQFF
TGTGCCAGCAGCTTCCCCCTTGACGGCTCCGGTTACAATGAGCAGTTCTTC
>TRBV4-1|TRBD2|-|TRBJ2-7|16
CASSQDLAGMGYEQYF
TGCGCCAGCAGCCAAGACCTAGCGGGAATGGGCTACGAGCAGTACTTC
>TRBV7-2|TRBD1|-|TRBJ1-2|14
CASRQEDRDYGYTF
TGTGCCAGCCGCCAGGAGGACAGGGACTATGGCTACACCTTC
>TRBV30|TRBD1|-|TRBJ2-2|15
CAWSRQGAVAGELFF
TGTGCCTGGAGTCGACAGGGGGCGGTGGCCGGGGAGCTGTTTTTT
>TRBV21-1|-|-|TRBJ1-4|15
CASSKRRDSNEKLFF
TGTGCCAGCAGCAAACGCCGGGACAGCAATGAAAAACTGTTTTTT
>TRBV9|-|few|TRBJ2-1|15
CASSVGGQYYNEQFF
TGTGCCAGCAGCGTAGGTGGACAGTATTACAATGAGCAGTTCTTC
>TRBV30|-|-|TRBJ1-2|11
CAWSPPYGYTF
TGTGCCTGGAGTCCCCCCTATGGCTACACCTTC